A single T cell receptor beta chain is shown here with its context. Here immunoSEQ multiplex PCR was the method, and the copy in TCRdb shows in-frame clones only, minus some. This sample has approximately 100,000 clones, with approximately 85% found just once. Trimming removed 7 bases from V and 4 bases from J, with 11 bases in between. The germline gives CDR1 MGHRA, CDR2 YSYEKL. This CDR3 contains 14 residues. This sample is drawn from a study of OX40 agonist ivuxolimab in advanced cancers. In the study overall: Each patient was given ivuxolimab into a vein every 2 weeks, at 0.01 to 10 mg/kg. Two patients with cutaneous melanoma and one with hepatocellular carcinoma, three in total, showed partial responses.

The origin of this receptor is an adult with an advanced solid tumor such as melanoma, head and neck, liver or kidney cancer. The source material was CD4+ or CD8+ T cells sorted from blood, sampled in a trial of the OX40 agonist ivuxolimab. The V and J genes are TRBV4-1 and TRBJ2-6; tentatively, D is TRBD1 (5 bases). The CDR3 sequence is CASTGLGGANVLTF. CDR3 DNA: TGCGCCAGCACAGGGTTAGGAGGGGCCAACGTCCTGACTTTC.